These T cell receptor beta chains were read from a single sample in a study of identical twins. TCRdb recomputed calls from the 5' RACE reads with MiXCR, one row per CDR3 protein. In the table there are hundreds of thousands of distinct CDR3 sequences, 6% to 6.5% of which are singletons. Sequenced: naive T cells sorted from blood. The receptors were sampled from a man between 18 and 29 years old in good health. CDR3s include the opening cysteine and the closing phenylalanine or tryptophan. A D gene is named only where the DNA matches it firmly. Where a row states a size, it is once, few, many or the class of an expanded clone; other rows omit it.

v_call,clone_size,j_call,d_call,cdr3_nt,cdr3_aa
TRBV7-8,.,TRBJ2-7,TRBD2,TGTGCCAGCAGCCCGCCCCTAGCGGGAGCCTACGAGCAGTACTTC,CASSPPLAGAYEQYF
TRBV11-1,many,TRBJ2-7,.,TGTGCCAGCAGCTTAGGACGACAAGCTGGTTACGAGCAGTACTTC,CASSLGRQAGYEQYF
TRBV20-1,.,TRBJ2-7,.,TGCAGTGCTCCCGAGGGGGAAGTATTCGCGCAGTACTTC,CSAPEGEVFAQYF
TRBV29-1,.,TRBJ1-3,.,TGCAGCGTCCCGGGGGCCTCTGGAAACACCATATATTTT,CSVPGASGNTIYF
TRBV12-3/TRBV12-4,many,TRBJ2-7,TRBD2,TGTGCCAGCAGTTTGCGGTCCAGCGGGAACTACGACCCGTACTTC,CASSLRSSGNYDPYF
TRBV29-1,.,TRBJ2-4,.,TGCAGCGTTGCTAGGCGCGCGGCCAAAAACATTCAGTACTTC,CSVARRAAKNIQYF
TRBV20-1,many,TRBJ1-1,.,TGCAGTGCCCAAGACAGTAAGCAAGCTTTCTTT,CSAQDSKQAFF
TRBV5-6,many,TRBJ2-1,TRBD2,TGTGCCAGCAGCCTATGGGGGGGACCAGCTCCTCAGGAAGTCTTC,CASSLWGGPAPQEVF
TRBV5-6,few,TRBJ2-2,.,TGTGCCAGCAGCTTGGTGTCCCCAGCCGGGGAGCTGTTTTTT,CASSLVSPAGELFF
TRBV5-1,few,TRBJ2-2,TRBD2,TGCGCCAGCAGCCTGAGGGCTAGCGGGACCACCGGGGAGCTGTTTTTT,CASSLRASGTTGELFF
TRBV9,few,TRBJ2-1,.,TGTGCCAGCAGCGTAGCTACTACCGCCATCTCCTACAATGAGCAGTTCTTC,CASSVATTAISYNEQFF
TRBV6-2/TRBV6-3,.,TRBJ2-7,.,TGTGCCAGCAGCTTCTACCAGAGGTCCTACGAGCAGTACTTC,CASSFYQRSYEQYF